The sequence of this T cell receptor (beta chain) was determined in a study of graft-versus-host responses after intestinal transplantation. Study-level background: The whole recipient group had anti-thymocyte globulin induction followed by tacrolimus and steroids for about three years.

TCRdb's table, derived via immunoSEQ multiplex PCR, lists solely in-frame clones and lacks some. The table shows about 92,000 clones, with about 93% occurring only once. In the case of this clone: Its specificity is not known. At one end the junction does not follow the germline gene, possibly because of a read error.

This CDR3 is 18 amino acids long. CDR1 and CDR2 (germline): MNHNS, SASEGT. The sample here was unstimulated CD8+ T cells sorted from spleen or lymph node cells, taken before intestinal transplant. This clonotype originated in a human donor who received an intestinal transplant. V and J are TRBV6-1 and TRBJ1-6; tentative D call: TRBD1 (5 bases). The CDR3 region has the DNA TGTGCCAACAGTGAAGACAGCCTAACCCTCTCCTATAATTCACCCCTCCACTTT. Its protein is CANSEDSLTLSYNSPLHF.